This TCR beta chain was identified during a study of vaccination effects on CD4 cells after COVID-19. This clone occurred a few times. The target antigen is unknown. Sequencing followed a ViraFEST assay step that expanded antigen-specific CD4+ T cells with viral peptide pools. Subsequent to about 10 days of culture, CD4+ T cells were isolated. From March to December 2020, the person had a SARS-CoV-2 infection that was confirmed by PCR. Wells of roughly 1.9 million PBMC each were grown with around 10 IU/ml IL-2 and about 9.6 ug/ml peptides. Sequencing was performed with immunoSEQ multiplex PCR; in TCRdb, only in-frame clones are kept and a portion is missing. The sample shows 35,000 to 55,000 clones, roughly 80% of them seen only once. Overall study results and limits: Few convalescent patients were studied, and early post-infection samples were lacking. New vaccine-induced clones made up most post-vaccine spike-reactive clones in convalescents. At late timepoints after vaccination, vaccine- and infection-induced clones shrank markedly.

V lost 3 bases and J lost 4, with 7 bases in between. The CDR3 sequence is 14 residues long. Germline CDR1 reads SGHTA; CDR2 reads FQGTGA. Source: CD4+ T cells from PBMCs cultured with a peptide pool, taken before COVID-19 vaccination. V and J are TRBV7-3 and TRBJ1-6; D remains unclear. This receptor was taken from a human donor who had a prior SARS-CoV-2 infection. CDR3 DNA sequence: TGTGCCAGCAGCTTTGACGGGTATAATTCACCCCTCCACTTT. Translated: CASSFDGYNSPLHF.